One and the same sample provided the 32 T cell receptor beta chains below, sequenced in a study of shared clonotypes between healthy human individuals. Sequencing used immunoSEQ multiplex PCR; TCRdb keeps in-frame clones, though not all of them. The table has 900,000 to 1,200,000 clones, around three quarters seen once; the top ten hold 0.55% to 0.7%. The sample taken for sequencing was memory CD4+ T cells from PBMCs. Noted subset: CD45RA-negative fraction. These receptors were taken from a man aged 18 to 29 in good health. Some clones in this sample may be carry-over from other donors' samples.

This rearrangement joins TRBV19 to TRBJ2-2, with TRBD2 identical over 11 bases. V shed 6 bases and J 5 bases; nucleotides not matched to a gene: 14. This CDR3 has 18 amino acids. Germline V gene sequence: CDR1 LNHDA, CDR2 SQIVND (reference sequence). DNA of the CDR3: TGTGCCAGTAGGAGATTAGCGGGAGGGCCTGTTGGGACCGGGGAGCTGTTTTTT. It is translated as CASRRLAGGPVGTGELFF.

The CDR3 sequence: CASSTGYNQPQHF. The CDR3 DNA reads as TGTGCCAGCAGTACGGGGTACAATCAGCCCCAGCATTTT. The chain combines TRBV6-4 with TRBJ1-5; no reliable D call. The CDR3 contains 13 residues. The germline CDR1 and CDR2 sequences are MRHNA and SNTAGT. Trimming removed 5 bases from V and 3 bases from J, with 8 bases in between.

The CDR3 DNA follows: TGTGCCAGCTCACCAGCGGGGGGGGACAATGAGCAGTTCTTC. Translating it yields CASSPAGGDNEQFF. This rearrangement joins TRBV18 to TRBJ2-1; TRBD2 aligns across 9 bases. This CDR3 has 14 amino acids. Germline CDR1 reads KGHSH; CDR2 reads LQKENI. J lost 5 bases, V lost 2 bases, and 1 base had no gene match.

The chain couples TRBV27 to TRBJ2-1; TRBD2 matches 8 bases. Germline CDR1 MNHEY, CDR2 SMNVEV (reference sequence). The CDR3 has 15 residues. Losses at the gene ends were 4 bases for V and 14 bases for J; bases not matched to a gene: 16. The CDR3 reads CASSSLAILADPEFF. CDR3 nucleotides: TGTGCCAGCAGTTCACTCGCTATACTAGCGGACCCCGAGTTCTTC.

The V gene is TRBV7-3, the J gene TRBJ2-1; D remains unclear. CDR3 length equals 15 residues. V was pared by 5 bases and J by 7 bases, with 18 bases between. CDR1 and CDR2 (germline): SGHTA, FQGTGA. The CDR3: CASSLMPALKNEQFF. The CDR3 DNA follows: TGTGCCAGCAGCCTGATGCCAGCCCTAAAAAATGAGCAGTTCTTC.

The rearrangement uses TRBV28 and TRBJ1-2, with no clear D. The CDR3 consists of 16 residues. Germline V lookup: CDR1 MDHEN, CDR2 SYDVKM. V lost 3 bases to trimming and J lost 4 bases, with 18 bases between them. Written as DNA, the CDR3 is TGTGCCAGCAGTTTTAAGGTATCGGGAGGCGGCTATGGCTACACCTTC. This sequence encodes CASSFKVSGGGYGYTF.

This clone was recorded only once. A read error likely explains this, since a far larger clone differs by one base. The same CDR3 can be traced to other DNA sequences in this sample. The chain carries TRBV18 and TRBJ2-1; perhaps TRBD2 as D (6 bases). The CDR3 runs to 14 residues. The germline V and J ends were trimmed by 3 bases and 3 bases, with 9 bases remaining between them. Germline CDR1 and CDR2: KGHSH and LQKENI. Written as DNA, the CDR3 is TGTGCCAGCTCACCGGACTACCTCTACAATGAGCAGTTCTTC. It is translated as CASSPDYLYNEQFF.

V gene TRBV2 combines with J gene TRBJ2-1; maybe TRBD1 (6 bases). The V gene lost 7 bases and the J gene lost 2 bases, with 15 bases spanning the gap. From germline, CDR1 is SNHLY and CDR2 FYNNEI. This CDR3 is 15 amino acids long. CDR3 bases: TGTGCCAGCACCAAGGACAGTCAGACCTACAATGAGCAGTTCTTC. Its protein is CASTKDSQTYNEQFF. The whole variable domain, remainder taken from reference TRBV2 and TRBJ2-1, is EPEVTQTPSHQVTQMGQEVILRCVPISNHLYFYWYRQILGQKVEFLVSFYNNEISEKSEIFDDQFSVERPDGSNFTLKIRSTKLEDSAMYFCASTKDSQTYNEQFFGPGTRLTVL.

Remarks on this clone: A far larger clone is one base from this, pointing to a likely read error. Other DNA sequences in this specimen translate into the identical CDR3. The rearrangement links TRBV10-3 to TRBJ1-2; tentative D call: TRBD1 (6 bases). V was clipped by 2 bases and J by 4 bases, with 8 bases between them. The length of the CDR3 is 13 residues. The germline gives CDR1 ENHRY, CDR2 SYGVKD. As DNA, the CDR3 is TGTGCCATCAGTGAGACAGGGTCCTATGGCTACACCTTC. This translates into CAISETGSYGYTF.

V gene TRBV5-5 combines with J gene TRBJ2-5, with 11 nucleotides matching TRBD1. CDR3 length: 15 amino acids. V shed 0 bases and J 4 bases; nucleotides not matched to a gene: 2. Germline CDR1 and CDR2: SGHKS and YYEKEE (reference sequence). The CDR3 reads CASSLVGQGAETQYF. The CDR3 DNA is TGTGCCAGCAGCTTGGTAGGACAGGGGGCAGAGACCCAGTACTTC.

This chain uses TRBV19 with TRBJ1-2, with TRBD1 as a possible D gene (5 bases). CDR1 is LNHDA and CDR2 is SQIVND in the germline V gene (reference sequence). The CDR3 loop spans 16 amino acids. The ends were cut back, 4 bases at V and 7 bases at J, with 22 bases in the middle. The CDR3 reads CASSNSVGRVSAGYTF. In DNA form, the CDR3 reads TGTGCCAGTAGTAATTCGGTTGGCAGGGTGAGCGCTGGCTACACCTTC. The full variable domain, rest sourced from reference TRBV19 and TRBJ1-2, is DGGITQSPKYLFRKEGQNVTLSCEQNLNHDAMYWYRQDPGQGLRLIYYSQIVNDFQKGDIAEGYSVSREKKESFPLTVTSAQKNPTAFYLCASSNSVGRVSAGYTFGSGTRLTVV.

This clone was counted a few times. This rearrangement joins TRBV4-2 to TRBJ2-1; TRBD2 matches at 7 bases. The germline V gene encodes CDR1 LGHNA and CDR2 YNFKEQ. This CDR3 is built from 18 residues. The junction had 17 bases not matched to a gene; V was cut back by 7 bases and J by 2 bases. In nucleotides, the CDR3 is TGTGCCAGCACCAGGCAGCCCCGTGGGGGGGACCCCTACAATGAGCAGTTCTTC. It translates to CASTRQPRGGDPYNEQFF.

As to this clone: This may stem from a read error, because a much larger clone lies one nucleotide away. The chain carries TRBV6-5 and TRBJ2-6, with 8 bases matching TRBD1. The CDR3 length is 14 residues. Germline CDR1 reads MNHEY; CDR2 reads SVGAGI. The V segment lost 6 bases and the J segment 2 bases; nucleotides outside the gene matches: 0. The CDR3 DNA follows: TGTGCCAGCAGGGACAGGGCTGGGGCCAACGTCCTGACTTTC. This encodes CASRDRAGANVLTF.

The chain links TRBV2 to TRBJ2-4; D is perhaps TRBD2 (5 bases). Trimming left V 6 bases short and J 7 bases short, with 10 bases between. This CDR3 has 12 amino acids. CDR1 and CDR2 from the germline V gene are SNHLY and FYNNEI. DNA for the CDR3: TGTGCCAGCAGCGAAACGGGGAACATTCAGTACTTC. It encodes CASSETGNIQYF.

V usage is TRBV10-3 and J usage is TRBJ2-1; TRBD2 matches at 14 bases. Germline trimming cut 2 bases from V and 7 bases from J; bases unmatched to any gene: 7. This CDR3 spans 17 amino acids. Germline V gene data show CDR1 as ENHRY and CDR2 as SYGVKD. The CDR3 DNA follows: TGTGCCATCAGTGAGAATCGACTAGCGGGAGGGAAAAATGAGCAGTTCTTC. Protein sequence: CAISENRLAGGKNEQFF.

The chain has TRBV2 and TRBJ1-1; D uncertain. The CDR3 spans 14 residues. Germline V gene sequence: CDR1 SNHLY, CDR2 FYNNEI. V lost 1 base and J lost 5, with 11 bases in between. The chain's CDR3 is CASSEVGWGTEAFF. The CDR3 coding sequence is TGTGCCAGCAGTGAAGTGGGATGGGGAACTGAAGCTTTCTTT.

CDR3 loop: CASSLVRASSGNTIYF. CDR3 in DNA: TGTGCCAGCAGCTTAGTCAGGGCAAGCTCTGGAAACACCATATATTTT. The chain links TRBV13 to TRBJ1-3; the D gene is possibly TRBD1 (5 bases). Trimming removed 1 base from V and 0 bases from J, with 10 bases in between. This CDR3 has 16 residues. Per the germline V gene, CDR1 is PRHDT and CDR2 is FYEKMQ (reference sequence).

The rearrangement links TRBV29-1 to TRBJ1-5, with 8 bases that match TRBD1. With V trimmed by 6 bases and J by 5 bases, 9 bases remained unmatched. CDR1 is SQVTM and CDR2 is ANQGSEA in the germline V gene. This CDR3 is built from 14 residues. The CDR3 region has the DNA TGCAGCGTCTCAATCGGGACAGGAGATCAGCCCCAGCATTTT. This gives the protein CSVSIGTGDQPQHF. Looking up the rest from reference TRBV29-1 and TRBJ1-5 gives the full variable domain: SAVISQKPSRDICQRGTSLTIQCQVDSQVTMMFWYRQQPGQSLTLIATANQGSEATYESGFVIDKFPISRPNLTFSTLTVSNMSPEDSSIYLCSVSIGTGDQPQHFGDGTRLSIL.

The V gene is TRBV13, the J gene TRBJ2-7; 9 nucleotides match TRBD2. This CDR3 contains 18 residues. Germline V gene data show CDR1 as PRHDT and CDR2 as FYEKMQ (reference sequence). The junction had 16 bases not matched to a gene; V was cut back by 5 bases and J by 2 bases. The CDR3 DNA reads TGTGCCAGCAGCCGAGCGACTAGCGGAGACGCTCGAGCCTACGAGCAGTACTTC. It codes for CASSRATSGDARAYEQYF.

The chain couples TRBV7-9 to TRBJ1-5, with D possibly being TRBD1 (5 bases). Deletions cut 5 bases from V and 13 bases from J, with 15 bases between. Germline V CDR1 and CDR2: SEHNR, FQNEAQ (reference sequence). There are 12 residues in the CDR3. The DNA of the CDR3 is TGTGCCAGCAGCCCAACCGGGACGCCACAGCATTTT. It encodes CASSPTGTPQHF.

The chain has TRBV5-1 and TRBJ1-4; D may be TRBD1 (5 bases). Trimming took off 0 bases at V and 8 bases at J, with 17 bases between the two ends. The CDR3 has 16 residues. Germline CDR1 is SGHRS and CDR2 is YFSETQ. CDR3 protein: CASSLGTMGLEEKLFF. The CDR3 DNA follows: TGCGCCAGCAGCTTGGGAACGATGGGGCTCGAGGAAAAACTGTTTTTT.

The genes are TRBV4-3 and TRBJ2-4; 9 nucleotides agree with TRBD1. Germline V gene lookup returns CDR1 LGHNA and CDR2 YSLEER. The CDR3 length is 16 residues. Germline trimming cut 0 bases from V and 7 bases from J; bases unmatched to any gene: 7. CDR3 sequence reads: CASSQEFGTGSNIQYF. Written as DNA, the CDR3 is TGCGCCAGCAGCCAAGAGTTCGGGACAGGGTCGAACATTCAGTACTTC.

Only a few counts were recorded for this clone. This chain connects TRBV5-4 to TRBJ1-3; TRBD1 matches at 9 bases. The V and J ends lost 0 bases and 5 bases, in that order; junction bases with no gene match: 3. From germline, CDR1 is SGHNT and CDR2 YYREEE (reference sequence). This CDR3 comprises 15 residues. The CDR3 is CASSLAGTGRNTIYF. The CDR3 coding sequence is TGTGCCAGCAGCTTGGCCGGGACAGGGAGAAACACCATATATTTT.

Only a few counts were recorded for this clone. Here the CDR3 reads CASSIRRSGELFF. CDR3 nucleotides: TGTGCCAGTAGTATAAGGAGGTCCGGGGAGCTGTTTTTT. The chain recombines TRBV19 with TRBJ2-2; tentatively, D is TRBD2 (5 bases). V lost 2 bases and J lost 6, with 7 bases in between. CDR3 length: 13 residues. Germline loops: CDR1 LNHDA, CDR2 SQIVND (reference sequence).

The J gene is TRBJ1-1, the V gene TRBV9, with D perhaps TRBD1 (5 bases). Germline V gives CDR1 SGDLS, CDR2 YYNGEE. V was trimmed by 3 bases and J by 4 bases, leaving 16 bases between them. The CDR3 is made up of 15 amino acids. This CDR3 reads CASSGNSGGGTEAFF. Written as DNA, the CDR3 is TGTGCCAGCAGCGGAAACAGCGGGGGGGGCACTGAAGCTTTCTTT.

This clone has at least ten counts. V gene TRBV18 combines with J gene TRBJ1-1; 9 bases are a match to TRBD1. Germline CDR1 and CDR2: KGHSH and LQKENI. Losses at the gene ends were 3 bases for V and 5 bases for J; bases not matched to a gene: 7. The CDR3 runs to 15 residues. CDR3: CASSPSRDRGTEAFF. DNA of the CDR3: TGTGCCAGCTCACCGTCCCGTGACAGGGGGACTGAAGCTTTCTTT.

The chain employs TRBV5-6 and TRBJ1-1, with a tentative D call TRBD1 (5 bases). Germline V lookup: CDR1 SGHDT, CDR2 YYEEEE. There are 13 residues in the CDR3. The ends were cut back, 2 bases at V and 11 bases at J, with 16 bases in the middle. CDR3 nucleotides: TGTGCCAGCAGCTTCAGTGGACAATCAGAGGCTTTCTTT. Amino acids: CASSFSGQSEAFF.

The count of this clone is one. The CDR3 sequence is CASSESTVDGYTF. The CDR3 DNA reads TGTGCCAGCAGTGAATCGACAGTGGATGGCTACACCTTC. This rearrangement joins TRBV25-1 to TRBJ1-2, with D possibly matching TRBD1 (5 bases). The V gene lost 1 base and the J gene lost 6 bases, with 9 bases spanning the gap. The CDR3 is 13 residues long. Germline V lookup: CDR1 MGHDK, CDR2 SYGVNS.

V and J are TRBV7-2 and TRBJ1-2; perhaps TRBD1 as D (5 bases). V was clipped by 0 bases and J by 5 bases, with 10 bases between them. CDR1 and CDR2 from the germline V gene are SGHTA and FQGNSA. The CDR3 totals 14 residues. The CDR3 DNA sequence: TGTGCCAGCAGCTTAGCGCCGGGGGAGTATGGCTACACCTTC. This encodes CASSLAPGEYGYTF.

The V and J genes are TRBV11-2 and TRBJ2-7; the D gene is possibly TRBD2 (5 bases). The V gene's germline CDR1 is SGHAT and CDR2 FQNNGV. Trimming removed 5 bases from V and 0 bases from J, with 20 bases in between. There are 17 residues in the CDR3. The CDR3 loop is CASSHIAPQRSSYEQYF. Here the CDR3 DNA reads TGTGCCAGCAGCCATATTGCGCCGCAGCGGAGCTCCTACGAGCAGTACTTC.

This chain connects TRBV5-1 to TRBJ2-5; D is uncertain. Trimming stripped 0 bases from V and 1 base from J, with 7 bases between. The V gene's germline CDR1 is SGHRS and CDR2 YFSETQ. This CDR3 has 14 amino acids. The CDR3 DNA is TGCGCCAGCAGCTTGGGCTGGGTCCAAGAGACCCAGTACTTC. This encodes CASSLGWVQETQYF.

The rearrangement joins TRBV7-9 to TRBJ2-3; 8 positions match TRBD2. Germline lookup yields CDR1 SEHNR and CDR2 FQNEAQ (reference sequence). V was clipped by 2 bases and J by 1 base; unmatched bases: 5. The CDR3 covers 16 residues. DNA of the CDR3: TGTGCCAGCAGCTTATTTAGCGGGACGGGCACAGATACGCAGTATTTT. Its translation is CASSLFSGTGTDTQYF.